Listed here are 2 T cell receptor beta chains from one sample, sequenced in a study of OX40 agonist ivuxolimab in advanced cancers. The method was immunoSEQ multiplex PCR; TCRdb's version includes in-frame clones alone and lacks a portion of them. The sample holds about 73,000 clones, about 90% seen once. The specimen was CD4+ or CD8+ T cells sorted from blood, collected in a trial of the OX40 agonist ivuxolimab. The receptors here all came from an adult with an advanced solid tumor such as melanoma, head and neck, liver or kidney cancer.

The J gene is TRBJ1-1, the V gene TRBV6-1; D is uncertain. The ends were cut back, 7 bases at V and 4 bases at J, with 16 bases in the middle. Germline V gene sequence: CDR1 MNHNS, CDR2 SASEGT. This CDR3 spans 14 amino acids. This chain's CDR3 is CASISVSRGTEAFF. CDR3 DNA: TGTGCCAGCATCTCCGTATCCCGAGGCACTGAAGCTTTCTTT.

The chain has TRBV27 and TRBJ2-3, with no clear D. The CDR3 extends over 15 amino acids. The V and J ends lost 2 bases and 1 base respectively, with 10 bases between them. CDR1 is MNHEY, CDR2 SMNVEV, per germline (reference sequence). The CDR3 spells CASSLRDFGTDTQYF. CDR3 in DNA: TGTGCCAGCAGTTTACGAGATTTTGGCACAGATACGCAGTATTTT.